Listed below are T cell receptor beta chains from one sample, sequenced in a study of cytomegalovirus exposure and HLA in healthy donors. The assay was immunoSEQ multiplex PCR, and TCRdb's table has in-frame clones only and misses some. The sample shows a few hundred thousand clones, roughly 88% of them seen only once. Specimen: PBMCs. These receptors were collected from a woman between 18 and 29 years old in good health and CMV-seronegative. Both conserved end residues are trimmed from each CDR3. Each record gives: J gene, V gene, CDR3 protein.

J gene: TRBJ1-5
V gene: TRBV4-1
CDR3 protein: ASSQVTVGNQPQH

J gene: TRBJ1-4
V gene: TRBV5-4
CDR3 protein: ASSSNRGEKLF

J gene: TRBJ1-4
V gene: TRBV25-1
CDR3 protein: ASSGDRDKIEKLF

J gene: TRBJ2-3
V gene: TRBV9
CDR3 protein: ASSVGLGGPSDTQY

J gene: TRBJ2-1
V gene: TRBV5-4
CDR3 protein: ASSLEFGLAGDGEQF

J gene: TRBJ2-6
V gene: TRBV7-6
CDR3 protein: ASSLKPLAGVGANVLT

J gene: TRBJ2-1
V gene: TRBV4-3
CDR3 protein: ASSRGGEAYNEQF

J gene: TRBJ2-5
V gene: TRBV29-1
CDR3 protein: SVLLPGQQETQY

J gene: TRBJ2-7
V gene: TRBV14
CDR3 protein: ASSSTTGVYEQY

J gene: TRBJ1-2
V gene: TRBV19
CDR3 protein: ASSVKRDSLYGYT

J gene: TRBJ2-3
V gene: TRBV7-2
CDR3 protein: ASSPSGSGTDTQY

J gene: TRBJ1-1
V gene: TRBV18
CDR3 protein: ASSGGDTEAF

J gene: TRBJ2-7
V gene: TRBV20-1
CDR3 protein: SAYNRYEQY

J gene: TRBJ1-1
V gene: TRBV18
CDR3 protein: ASSQGVNTEAF

J gene: TRBJ2-7
V gene: TRBV5-4
CDR3 protein: ASSLGESPYEQY

J gene: TRBJ2-2
V gene: TRBV28
CDR3 protein: ASSPIQGVTGELF

J gene: TRBJ2-1
V gene: TRBV7-7
CDR3 protein: ASSLETAQEQF

J gene: TRBJ1-1
V gene: TRBV29-1
CDR3 protein: SVAGTEAF

J gene: TRBJ2-7
V gene: TRBV27
CDR3 protein: ASSLIAAGEQY

J gene: TRBJ2-1
V gene: TRBV7-9
CDR3 protein: ASRSKGVEQF

J gene: TRBJ1-2
V gene: TRBV5-1
CDR3 protein: ASSLNPWTAYGYT

J gene: TRBJ2-5
V gene: TRBV6-5
CDR3 protein: ASSRGGARQETQY

J gene: TRBJ2-1
V gene: TRBV9
CDR3 protein: ASSPRPGGLYNEQF

J gene: TRBJ2-3
V gene: TRBV9
CDR3 protein: ASSPPGTSVVNTQY

J gene: TRBJ1-1
V gene: TRBV6-5
CDR3 protein: ASSYDLWRNTEAF

J gene: TRBJ2-5
V gene: TRBV28
CDR3 protein: ASSLAGGGQETQY

J gene: TRBJ2-3
V gene: TRBV28
CDR3 protein: ASSTGLAGWGTQY

J gene: TRBJ2-1
V gene: TRBV28
CDR3 protein: ASSTGLAEANEQF

J gene: TRBJ1-5
V gene: TRBV10-3
CDR3 protein: AISDGWGDQPQH

J gene: TRBJ1-2
V gene: TRBV28
CDR3 protein: ASRQGTYGYT

J gene: TRBJ1-1
V gene: TRBV6-5
CDR3 protein: ASSYFSGSEAF

J gene: TRBJ2-1
V gene: TRBV28
CDR3 protein: ASSLGGGVFYNEQF

J gene: TRBJ1-5
V gene: TRBV18
CDR3 protein: ASSPVRAENQPQH

J gene: TRBJ2-2
V gene: TRBV6-6
CDR3 protein: ASTPSSGLF

J gene: TRBJ2-1
V gene: TRBV28
CDR3 protein: ATIFSGRAYNEQF

J gene: TRBJ2-1
V gene: TRBV5-1
CDR3 protein: ASSLAEGEQF

J gene: TRBJ2-3
V gene: TRBV6-6
CDR3 protein: ASRLAGGETDTQY

J gene: TRBJ1-5
V gene: TRBV27
CDR3 protein: ASSYNLNQPQH

J gene: TRBJ1-1
V gene: TRBV11-2
CDR3 protein: ASSLAGGNTEAF

J gene: TRBJ2-4
V gene: TRBV5-4
CDR3 protein: ASENATENIQY

J gene: TRBJ1-1
V gene: TRBV10-3
CDR3 protein: AISESGQAFTGSF

J gene: TRBJ1-3
V gene: TRBV5-6
CDR3 protein: ASSGTGSGNTIY

J gene: TRBJ2-6
V gene: TRBV6-5
CDR3 protein: ASSYRQAGANVLT

J gene: TRBJ2-5
V gene: TRBV28
CDR3 protein: ASSFLAGDGRETQY

J gene: TRBJ2-7
V gene: TRBV11-2
CDR3 protein: ASSLAGGYRSYEQY

J gene: TRBJ2-7
V gene: TRBV5-6
CDR3 protein: ASSHPGTSGRTTYEQY